Detailed here is one T cell receptor beta chain. Antigen: not known. This CDR3 is 17 amino acids long. The germline V gene encodes CDR1 MDHEN and CDR2 SYDVKM. J was trimmed by 0 bases and V by 3 bases; bases with no gene match: 10. The data derive from a study of cytomegalovirus exposure and HLA in healthy donors. The PCR made use of 60 Vbeta and 13 Jbeta primers. The protocol was immunoSEQ multiplex PCR, while the TCRdb copy is restricted to in-frame clones and leaves out a portion. The sample has 90,000 to 150,000 clones, around 77% seen once. Findings and caveats of the study: Donor immune exposure was known only as CMV serostatus.

The specimen sequenced was PBMCs. The receptor was derived from a man younger than 30 in good health and CMV-seropositive. The V and J genes are TRBV28 and TRBJ2-7; TRBD1 matches at 8 bases. The CDR3 region has the DNA TGTGCCAGCAGTTTTTTGATTGGGACAGGATTCTCCTACGAGCAGTACTTC. Translated, it gives CASSFLIGTGFSYEQYF. Looking up the rest from reference TRBV28 and TRBJ2-7 gives the full variable domain: DVKVTQSSRYLVKRTGEKVFLECVQDMDHENMFWYRQDPGLGLRLIYFSYDVKMKEKGDIPEGYSVSREKKERFSLILESASTNQTSMYLCASSFLIGTGFSYEQYFGPGTRLTVT.